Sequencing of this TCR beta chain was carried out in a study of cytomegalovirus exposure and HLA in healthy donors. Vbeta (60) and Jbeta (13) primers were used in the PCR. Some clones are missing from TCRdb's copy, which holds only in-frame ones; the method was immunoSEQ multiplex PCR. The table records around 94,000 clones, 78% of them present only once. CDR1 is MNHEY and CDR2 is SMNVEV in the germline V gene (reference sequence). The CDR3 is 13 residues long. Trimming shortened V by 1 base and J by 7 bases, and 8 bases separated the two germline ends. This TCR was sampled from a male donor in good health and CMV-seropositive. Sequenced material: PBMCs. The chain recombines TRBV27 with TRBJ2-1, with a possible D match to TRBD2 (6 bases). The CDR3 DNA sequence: TGTGCCAGCAGTTTATTTGGGGGGAATGAGCAGTTCTTC. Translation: CASSLFGGNEQFF.